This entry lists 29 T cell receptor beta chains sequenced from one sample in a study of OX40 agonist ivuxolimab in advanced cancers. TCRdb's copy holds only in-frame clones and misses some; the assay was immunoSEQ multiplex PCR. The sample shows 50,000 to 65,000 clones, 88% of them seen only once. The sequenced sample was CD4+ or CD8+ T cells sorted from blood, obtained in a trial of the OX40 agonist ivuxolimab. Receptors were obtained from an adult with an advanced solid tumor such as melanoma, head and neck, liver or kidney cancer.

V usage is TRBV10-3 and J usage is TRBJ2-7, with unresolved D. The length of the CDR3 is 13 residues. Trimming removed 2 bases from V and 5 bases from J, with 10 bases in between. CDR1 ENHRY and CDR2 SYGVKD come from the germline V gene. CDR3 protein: CAISEPPADEQYF. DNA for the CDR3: TGTGCCATCAGTGAGCCACCAGCTGACGAGCAGTACTTC.

This chain's CDR3 is CAWSVFGADGYTF. CDR3 DNA: TGTGCCTGGAGTGTATTTGGGGCTGACGGCTACACCTTC. The V and J genes are TRBV30 and TRBJ1-2; the D gene is possibly TRBD1 (5 bases). This CDR3 has 13 residues. Trimming removed 0 bases from V and 8 bases from J, with 13 bases in between. Germline V gene sequence: CDR1 GTSNPN, CDR2 SVGIG (reference sequence).

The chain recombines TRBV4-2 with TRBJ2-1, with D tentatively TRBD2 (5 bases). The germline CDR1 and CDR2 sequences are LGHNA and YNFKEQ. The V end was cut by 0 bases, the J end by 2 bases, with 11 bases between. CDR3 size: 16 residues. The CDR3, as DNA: TGTGCCAGCAGCCAAGATTGGCGGGCTACCTACAATGAGCAGTTCTTC. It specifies CASSQDWRATYNEQFF.

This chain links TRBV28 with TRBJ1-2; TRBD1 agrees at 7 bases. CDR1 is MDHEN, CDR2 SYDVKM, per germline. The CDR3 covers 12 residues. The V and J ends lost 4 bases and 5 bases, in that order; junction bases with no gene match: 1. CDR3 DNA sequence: TGTGCCAGCAGTTGGACAGGATATGGCTACACCTTC. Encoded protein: CASSWTGYGYTF.

The CDR3: CSVEGGPATRGYNEQFF. CDR3 nucleotide sequence: TGCAGCGTTGAAGGAGGCCCCGCAACTAGAGGGTACAATGAGCAGTTCTTC. The V gene is TRBV29-1, the J gene TRBJ2-1, with D possibly being TRBD2 (5 bases). Trimming removed 1 base at V and 4 bases at J, with 20 bases between. The CDR3 is made up of 17 amino acids. The germline CDR1 and CDR2 sequences are SQVTM and ANQGSEA.

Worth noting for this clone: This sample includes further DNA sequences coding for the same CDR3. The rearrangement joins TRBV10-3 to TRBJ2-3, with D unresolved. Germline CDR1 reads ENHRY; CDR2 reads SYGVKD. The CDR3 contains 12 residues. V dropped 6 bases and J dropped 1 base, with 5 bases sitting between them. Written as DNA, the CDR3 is TGTGCCATCAGATCAGGCACAGATACGCAGTATTTT. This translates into CAIRSGTDTQYF.

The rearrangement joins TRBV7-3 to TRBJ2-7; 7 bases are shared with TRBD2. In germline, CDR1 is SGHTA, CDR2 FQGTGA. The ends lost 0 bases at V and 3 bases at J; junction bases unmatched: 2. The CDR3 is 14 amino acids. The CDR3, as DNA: TGTGCCAGCAGCTTAACGGGAGGGGTCTACGAGCAGTACTTC. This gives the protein CASSLTGGVYEQYF.

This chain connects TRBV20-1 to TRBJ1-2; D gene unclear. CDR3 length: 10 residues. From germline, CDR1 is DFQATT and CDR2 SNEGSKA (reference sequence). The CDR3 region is CSLGSYGYTF. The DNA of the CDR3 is TGCAGCTTGGGGTCCTATGGCTACACCTTC.

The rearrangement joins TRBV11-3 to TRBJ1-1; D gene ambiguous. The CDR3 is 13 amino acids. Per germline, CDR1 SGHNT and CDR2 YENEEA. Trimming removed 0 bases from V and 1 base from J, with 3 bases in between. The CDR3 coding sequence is TGTGCCAGCAGCTTAGATGAGAACACTGAAGCTTTCTTT. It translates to CASSLDENTEAFF.

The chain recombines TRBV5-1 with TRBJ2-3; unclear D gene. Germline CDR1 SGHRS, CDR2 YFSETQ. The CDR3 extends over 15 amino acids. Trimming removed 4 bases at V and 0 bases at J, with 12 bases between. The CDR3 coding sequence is TGCGCCAGCAGCCTGGGTAGGCCCAGCACAGATACGCAGTATTTT. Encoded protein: CASSLGRPSTDTQYF.

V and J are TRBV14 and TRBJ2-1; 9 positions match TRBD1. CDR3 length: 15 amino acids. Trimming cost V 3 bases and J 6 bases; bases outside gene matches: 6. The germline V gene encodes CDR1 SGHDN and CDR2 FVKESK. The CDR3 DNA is TGTGCCAGCAGCCATCGTTGGACAGGGGCCAATGAGCAGTTCTTC. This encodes CASSHRWTGANEQFF.

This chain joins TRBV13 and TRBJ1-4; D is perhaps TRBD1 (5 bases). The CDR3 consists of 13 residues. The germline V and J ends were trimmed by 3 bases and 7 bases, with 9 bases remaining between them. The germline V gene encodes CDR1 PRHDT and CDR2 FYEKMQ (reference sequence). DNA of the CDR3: TGTGCCAGCAGCTTCGGGGGGAGTGAAAAACTGTTTTTT. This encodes CASSFGGSEKLFF.

Here the CDR3 reads CASSFSTGGSYGYTF. The CDR3 region has the DNA TGTGCCAGCAGCTTCTCGACAGGGGGGTCCTATGGCTACACCTTC. The genes are TRBV14 and TRBJ1-2, with TRBD1 identical over 9 bases. The V gene end was trimmed by 5 bases and the J gene end by 4 bases; junction bases not matched to a gene: 8. Germline CDR1 reads SGHDN; CDR2 reads FVKESK. The CDR3 is 15 residues long.

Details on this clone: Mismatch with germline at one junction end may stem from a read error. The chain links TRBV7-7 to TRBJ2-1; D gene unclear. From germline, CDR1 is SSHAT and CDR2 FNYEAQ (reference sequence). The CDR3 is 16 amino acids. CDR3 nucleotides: TGTGCTAGCAGCTCATCTCCTGGGGTGGTTTACAATGAGCAGTTCTTC. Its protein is CASSSSPGVVYNEQFF.

CDR3 residues: CASIADLNTGELFF. CDR3 nucleotide sequence: TGTGCCAGCATCGCGGACTTAAACACCGGGGAGCTGTTTTTT. The rearrangement uses TRBV6-1 and TRBJ2-2, with D possibly matching TRBD2 (5 bases). The CDR3 extends over 14 amino acids. Trimming left V 7 bases short and J 2 bases short, with 11 bases between. Germline V gives CDR1 MNHNS, CDR2 SASEGT.

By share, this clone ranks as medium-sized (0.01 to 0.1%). CDR3 sequence (DNA): TGTGCCAGCAGCTCGTCCAACACTGAAGCTTTCTTT. Its protein is CASSSSNTEAFF. V usage is TRBV28 and J usage is TRBJ1-1; D gene uncertain. The CDR3 has 12 amino acids. Trimming stripped 6 bases from V and 2 bases from J, with 7 bases between. The germline gives CDR1 MDHEN, CDR2 SYDVKM.

CDR3 sequence (DNA): TGTGCCAGCAGTTACGGGGACAGGGGAACCTACGAGCAGTACTTC. Protein product: CASSYGDRGTYEQYF. The chain combines TRBV6-5 with TRBJ2-7, with 10 bases lining up with TRBD1. The germline V gene encodes CDR1 MNHEY and CDR2 SVGAGI. Germline trimming cut 2 bases from V and 2 bases from J; bases unmatched to any gene: 3. This CDR3 comprises 15 residues.

CDR3 in DNA: TGTGCCAGCAGTTTAGCTCCCCGGGACGTCAGCTCCTACGAGCAGTACTTC. Translation gives CASSLAPRDVSSYEQYF. V and J are TRBV27 and TRBJ2-5; possibly TRBD1 or TRBD2 for D (5 bases each). The J call may not be correct, given that the DNA end is closer to TRBJ2-7. Germline loops: CDR1 MNHEY, CDR2 SMNVEV (reference sequence). There are 17 residues in the CDR3.

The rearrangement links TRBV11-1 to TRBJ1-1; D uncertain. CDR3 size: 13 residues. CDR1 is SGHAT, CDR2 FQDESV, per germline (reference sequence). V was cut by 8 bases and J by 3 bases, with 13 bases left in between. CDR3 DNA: TGTGCCAGCTCGCCGGAGGGCCACACTGAAGCTTTCTTT. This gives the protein CASSPEGHTEAFF.

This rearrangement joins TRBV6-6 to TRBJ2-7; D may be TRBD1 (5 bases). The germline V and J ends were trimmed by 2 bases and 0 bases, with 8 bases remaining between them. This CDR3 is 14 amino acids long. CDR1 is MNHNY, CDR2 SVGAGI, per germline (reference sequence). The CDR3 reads CASSYQGISYEQYF. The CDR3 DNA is TGTGCCAGCAGTTACCAGGGCATCTCCTACGAGCAGTACTTC.

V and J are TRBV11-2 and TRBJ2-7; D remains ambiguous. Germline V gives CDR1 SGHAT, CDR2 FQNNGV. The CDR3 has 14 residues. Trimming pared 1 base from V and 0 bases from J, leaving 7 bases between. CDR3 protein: CASSLVRDSYEQYF. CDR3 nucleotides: TGTGCCAGCAGCTTAGTTAGGGACTCCTACGAGCAGTACTTC.

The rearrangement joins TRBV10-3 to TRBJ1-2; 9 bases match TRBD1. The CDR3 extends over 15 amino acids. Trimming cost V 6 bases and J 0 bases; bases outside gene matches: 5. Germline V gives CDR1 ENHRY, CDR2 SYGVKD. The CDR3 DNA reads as TGTGCCATCAGACCACAGGGGGCGTCTAACTATGGCTACACCTTC. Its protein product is CAIRPQGASNYGYTF.

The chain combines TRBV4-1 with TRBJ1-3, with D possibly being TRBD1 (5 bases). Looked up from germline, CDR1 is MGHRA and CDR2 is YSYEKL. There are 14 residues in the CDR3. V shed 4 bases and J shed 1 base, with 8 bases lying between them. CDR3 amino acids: CASSLRDSGNTIYF. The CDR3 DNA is TGCGCCAGCAGCCTCAGGGATTCTGGAAACACCATATATTTT.

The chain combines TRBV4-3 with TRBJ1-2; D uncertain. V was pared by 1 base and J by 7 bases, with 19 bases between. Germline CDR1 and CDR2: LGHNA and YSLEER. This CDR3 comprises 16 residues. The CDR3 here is CASSQVLGTGRSGYTF. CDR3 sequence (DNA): TGCGCCAGCAGCCAAGTGCTGGGAACCGGAAGGTCTGGCTACACCTTC.

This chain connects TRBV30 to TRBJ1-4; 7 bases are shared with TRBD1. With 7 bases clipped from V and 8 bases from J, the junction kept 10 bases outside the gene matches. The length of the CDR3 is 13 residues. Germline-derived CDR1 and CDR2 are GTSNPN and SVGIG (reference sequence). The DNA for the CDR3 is TGTGCCTCCCGGGACAGCGAGGGGGAAAAACTGTTTTTT. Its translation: CASRDSEGEKLFF.

CDR3 coding DNA: TGTGCCAGCAGTTACCGGCTAGGGGGGTCCTACAATGAGCAGTTCTTC. Its translation: CASSYRLGGSYNEQFF. V gene TRBV27 combines with J gene TRBJ2-1, with D perhaps given as TRBD1 or TRBD2 (6 bases each). Germline CDR1 is MNHEY and CDR2 is SMNVEV (reference sequence). The ends were cut back, 4 bases at V and 1 base at J, with 14 bases in the middle. This CDR3 contains 16 residues.

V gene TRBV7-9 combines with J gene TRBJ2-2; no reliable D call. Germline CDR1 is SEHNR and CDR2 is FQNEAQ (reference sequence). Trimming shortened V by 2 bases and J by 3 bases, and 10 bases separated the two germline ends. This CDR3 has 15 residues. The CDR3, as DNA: TGTGCCAGCAGCTTAATGGCCTCAGACACCGGGGAGCTGTTTTTT. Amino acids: CASSLMASDTGELFF.

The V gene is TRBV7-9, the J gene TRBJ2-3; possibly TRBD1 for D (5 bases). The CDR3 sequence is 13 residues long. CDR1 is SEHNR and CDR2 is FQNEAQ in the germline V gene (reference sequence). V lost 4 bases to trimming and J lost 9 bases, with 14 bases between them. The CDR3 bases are TGTGCCAGCAGCTCGACAGCCCAAGGAACGCAGTATTTT. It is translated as CASSSTAQGTQYF.

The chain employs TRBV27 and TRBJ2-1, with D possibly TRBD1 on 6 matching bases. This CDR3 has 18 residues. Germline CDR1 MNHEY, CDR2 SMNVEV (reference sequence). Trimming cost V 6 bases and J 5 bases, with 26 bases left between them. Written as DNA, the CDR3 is TGTGCCAGCAGCCTAAAGCCTCCGGGACAAGGGCGCCACAATGAGCAGTTCTTC. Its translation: CASSLKPPGQGRHNEQFF.